This T cell receptor beta chain is drawn from a study of neurological immune-mediated disorders. Study-level results: The absence of any CDR3 amino acid sequence shared by expanded clones across subjects suggests that repertoires were private in all groups. The most TCR clonal expansion was seen in HTLV-1-associated myelopathy, and the least was seen in multiple sclerosis, which fell below healthy controls.

This clonotype came up many times. Its matching antigen is unknown. V was cut by 6 bases and J by 2 bases, with 18 bases left in between. The CDR3 totals 16 residues. Germline V gene data show CDR1 as SEHNR and CDR2 as FQNEAQ (reference sequence). The time point was: longitudinal time-point 3. TCRdb reprocessed the 5' RACE reads with MiXCR, giving one entry per CDR3 protein. The data contain around 53,000 distinct CDR3 sequences, roughly 8% of them seen just once; the ten biggest clones take up 1.9%. The gene calls are TRBV7-9 and TRBJ2-3; D assignment may be TRBD1 or TRBD2 (5 bases each). Specimen: PBMCs. This sequence was found in a woman in her thirties or forties in good health. The CDR3 DNA follows: TGTGCCAGCAGATCTGCCGGGGCTGCTTCCACAGATACGCAGTATTTT. It codes for CASRSAGAASTDTQYF.